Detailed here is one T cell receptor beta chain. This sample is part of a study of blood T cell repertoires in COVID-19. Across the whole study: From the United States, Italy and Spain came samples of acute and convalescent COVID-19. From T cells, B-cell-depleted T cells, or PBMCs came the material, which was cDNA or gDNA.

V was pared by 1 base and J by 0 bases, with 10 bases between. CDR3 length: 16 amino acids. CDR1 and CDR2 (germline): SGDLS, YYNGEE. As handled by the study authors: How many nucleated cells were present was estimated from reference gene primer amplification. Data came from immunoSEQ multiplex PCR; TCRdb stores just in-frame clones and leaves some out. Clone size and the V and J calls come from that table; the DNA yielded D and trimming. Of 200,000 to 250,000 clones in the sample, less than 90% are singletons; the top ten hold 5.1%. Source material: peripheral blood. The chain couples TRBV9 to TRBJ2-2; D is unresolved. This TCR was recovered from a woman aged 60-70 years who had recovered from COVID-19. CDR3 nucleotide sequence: TGTGCCAGCAGCGTAAGAGGCGCCCCGAACACCGGGGAGCTGTTTTTT. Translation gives CASSVRGAPNTGELFF.